This TCR beta chain was obtained from a study of blood T cell repertoires in COVID-19 (dated by TCRdb to the early 2020s). A note on the overall study: Samples from collaborators originated in the United States, Italy and Spain and spanned both the acute and convalescent phases of COVID-19. Samples came from the ongoing ImmuneRACE study (first 160 participants) plus 1,254 subjects from 6 global collaborators. The dataset comprised deeply sampled blood TCRbeta repertoires from subjects exposed to, actively infected with, or recovered from COVID-19. A freely available public database, intended as a resource for researchers studying the immune response to SARS-CoV-2, is where the repertoires were released. A de-identified subject ID, COVID-19 status, age in years and sex were almost always included in the sample metadata. The material from the prospective study consisted of cDNA or gDNA derived from T cells, B-cell-depleted T cells, or PBMCs. Where available, HLA class I and class II types were obtained from metadata supplied by the sample provider rather than from assay-based typing.

The study at large found these results: The amount of clinical and demographic metadata varied by source and participant and was provided uncurated.

TCRbeta CDR3 regions were amplified from genomic DNA using the immunoSEQ Assay, a bias-controlled multiplex PCR. In the source study's methods: Within the assay, amplification of reference gene primers was used to estimate how many nucleated cells each sample contained. Sequence reads were collapsed and filtered to measure the absolute abundance of every unique TCRbeta CDR3 rearrangement. For each sample, productive Simpson clonality was calculated by taking the square root of Simpson's diversity index across productive rearrangements. Here the immuneACCESS table is served through TCRdb, limited to in-frame sequences with V and J called. Missing clones are a known gap in these copies; in checked studies unresolved V genes cover under half, and the rest lacks a known reason. That table is the source of V, J and clone size, and D and trimming were worked out from the DNA. This sample lists approximately 260,000 clones; about 90% were detected once. The ten biggest clones cover approximately 1.8% of the sample.

This clone was observed a handful of times. No antigen is known for it. No base-level quality is on record; no much larger clone is a single base apart. Participants in the prospective study were aged roughly 18 to 100 years, lived in about two dozen United States geographic areas, and enrolled through a virtual design. In the prospective study, cohorts were assigned on the basis of participant-reported clinical history obtained from a screening survey and a study questionnaire. Recovered participants in ImmuneRACE Cohort 3 were defined as having two consecutive negative NP/OP PCR tests, clearance from a healthcare professional, or resolution of symptoms. Each participant in the prospective study had whole blood, serum and a nasopharyngeal or oropharyngeal swab collected by mobile phlebotomists. Participants in the prospective study had the option to provide additional blood draws and questionnaires over an approximately two-month period. Before DNA extraction, prospective study blood samples were shipped either frozen or at room temperature.

Between the V and J ends, shortened by 6 bases and 13 bases respectively, the junction contains 25 bases. The CDR3, from cysteine to phenylalanine, totals 15 residues. Left in the record is the CDR3 DNA by itself, 45 bases read in frame from the first base. CDR1 MNHEY and CDR2 SVGAGI are derived from the germline V gene. The chain links TRBV6-5 with TRBJ1-5; a tentative D call is TRBD1 (6 bases match). This TCR derives from a woman aged 55-70 years who had recovered from COVID-19. Sequenced input: PBMCs or T cells enriched from blood (not recorded which). The CDR3 corresponds to CASSPAQGSKRSQHF. The sequenced DNA is TGTGCCAGCAGCCCCGCACAGGGATCAAAAAGATCTCAGCATTTT.